Listed below are T cell receptor beta chains from one sample, sequenced in a study of beta chain features in type 1 diabetes. TCRdb keeps only in-frame clones here, not all; method: immunoSEQ multiplex PCR. The table records around 340,000 clones, approximately 8% of them present only once. Sequencing used central memory CD4+ T cells from blood. The origin of the receptors is a woman aged 18-29 years in good health. Both conserved end residues are part of each CDR3. Fields, in order: clone size, D gene, J gene, V gene, CDR3 length, CDR3 protein, CDR3 DNA. D genes are given only for firm matches. Only some rows state a clone size, as once, few, many or a class for expanded clones.

clone_size: few
d_call: NA
j_call: TRBJ2-7
v_call: TRBV29-1
cdr3_length: 12
cdr3_aa: CSAAGQSREQYF
cdr3_nt: TGCAGCGCCGCGGGACAGTCTCGGGAGCAGTACTTC

clone_size: NA
d_call: NA
j_call: TRBJ2-1
v_call: TRBV5-1
cdr3_length: 15
cdr3_aa: CASTTGSLSYNEQFF
cdr3_nt: TGCGCCAGTACCACAGGGTCCCTCTCCTACAATGAGCAGTTCTTC

clone_size: few
d_call: TRBD2
j_call: TRBJ2-1
v_call: TRBV4-2
cdr3_length: 15
cdr3_aa: CASSQETSANNEQFF
cdr3_nt: TGTGCCAGCAGCCAAGAGACTAGCGCTAACAATGAGCAGTTCTTC

clone_size: few
d_call: TRBD2
j_call: TRBJ2-1
v_call: TRBV5-1
cdr3_length: 17
cdr3_aa: CASIGGSGTSSYNEQFF
cdr3_nt: TGCGCCAGCATTGGTGGGTCCGGGACTAGCTCCTACAATGAGCAGTTCTTC

clone_size: many
d_call: NA
j_call: TRBJ1-1
v_call: TRBV6-6
cdr3_length: 13
cdr3_aa: CATTRTLNTEAFF
cdr3_nt: TGTGCCACTACTCGGACCTTGAACACTGAAGCTTTCTTT

clone_size: NA
d_call: NA
j_call: TRBJ2-6
v_call: TRBV14
cdr3_length: 15
cdr3_aa: CASSRNRAGANVLTF
cdr3_nt: TGTGCCAGCAGCCGCAACAGGGCTGGGGCCAACGTCCTGACTTTC

clone_size: few
d_call: TRBD1
j_call: TRBJ2-1
v_call: TRBV27
cdr3_length: 16
cdr3_aa: CASSRAPGQAYNEQFF
cdr3_nt: TGTGCCAGCAGCCGCGCGCCGGGACAGGCCTACAATGAGCAGTTCTTC

clone_size: few
d_call: TRBD2
j_call: TRBJ2-7
v_call: TRBV14
cdr3_length: 15
cdr3_aa: CASSQEAAGAYEQYF
cdr3_nt: TGTGCCAGCAGCCAAGAGGCAGCGGGAGCCTACGAGCAGTACTTC

clone_size: few
d_call: NA
j_call: TRBJ2-3
v_call: TRBV29-1
cdr3_length: 14
cdr3_aa: CSANTGGGTDTQYF
cdr3_nt: TGCAGCGCCAATACAGGGGGGGGCACAGATACGCAGTATTTT

clone_size: NA
d_call: TRBD1
j_call: TRBJ2-4
v_call: TRBV25-1
cdr3_length: 16
cdr3_aa: CASSKTGGNEKNIQYF
cdr3_nt: TGTGCCAGCAGTAAGACAGGGGGTAACGAAAAAAACATTCAGTACTTC

clone_size: NA
d_call: NA
j_call: TRBJ2-1
v_call: TRBV6-5
cdr3_length: 12
cdr3_aa: CATWATYNEQFF
cdr3_nt: TGTGCCACATGGGCTACTTACAATGAGCAGTTCTTC

clone_size: many
d_call: TRBD1
j_call: TRBJ1-2
v_call: TRBV7-3
cdr3_length: 13
cdr3_aa: CASSAGQGYGYTF
cdr3_nt: TGTGCCAGCAGCGCTGGACAGGGGTATGGCTACACCTTC

clone_size: few
d_call: NA
j_call: TRBJ2-3
v_call: TRBV7-2
cdr3_length: 16
cdr3_aa: CASSLAFGGSVDTQYF
cdr3_nt: TGTGCCAGCAGCTTAGCGTTTGGGGGCTCCGTGGATACGCAGTATTTT

clone_size: NA
d_call: TRBD1
j_call: TRBJ1-1
v_call: TRBV5-1
cdr3_length: 16
cdr3_aa: CASRLGQGNMNTEAFF
cdr3_nt: TGCGCCAGCAGACTTGGACAGGGAAACATGAACACTGAAGCTTTCTTT

clone_size: many
d_call: NA
j_call: TRBJ2-5
v_call: TRBV7-9
cdr3_length: 13
cdr3_aa: CASSRQVQETQYF
cdr3_nt: TGTGCCAGCAGCCGACAAGTTCAAGAGACCCAGTACTTC

clone_size: many
d_call: NA
j_call: TRBJ2-5
v_call: TRBV2
cdr3_length: 14
cdr3_aa: CASSPWGRQETQYF
cdr3_nt: TGTGCCAGCAGCCCCTGGGGAAGGCAAGAGACCCAGTACTTC

clone_size: few
d_call: NA
j_call: TRBJ2-5
v_call: TRBV11-2
cdr3_length: 17
cdr3_aa: CASSFSRGGLGQETQYF
cdr3_nt: TGTGCCAGCAGCTTCTCCAGGGGTGGTTTAGGTCAAGAGACCCAGTACTTC

clone_size: few
d_call: NA
j_call: TRBJ2-7
v_call: TRBV29-1
cdr3_length: 11
cdr3_aa: CSVADRYEQYF
cdr3_nt: TGCAGCGTCGCCGACCGGTACGAGCAGTACTTC

clone_size: NA
d_call: TRBD1
j_call: TRBJ2-7
v_call: TRBV29-1
cdr3_length: 12
cdr3_aa: CSVRGQIYEQYF
cdr3_nt: TGCAGCGTACGGGGACAGATCTACGAGCAGTACTTC

clone_size: NA
d_call: TRBD1
j_call: TRBJ2-7
v_call: TRBV7-9
cdr3_length: 13
cdr3_aa: CASSLTGGYEQYF
cdr3_nt: TGTGCCAGCAGCTTGACAGGGGGCTACGAGCAGTACTTC

clone_size: NA
d_call: TRBD2
j_call: TRBJ2-2
v_call: TRBV5-1
cdr3_length: 15
cdr3_aa: CASSHSGSNTGELFF
cdr3_nt: TGCGCCAGCAGCCATAGCGGGTCGAACACCGGGGAGCTGTTTTTT

clone_size: few
d_call: TRBD1
j_call: TRBJ1-1
v_call: TRBV11-2
cdr3_length: 15
cdr3_aa: CASSLWDRGFTEAFF
cdr3_nt: TGTGCCAGCAGCTTATGGGACAGGGGGTTCACTGAAGCTTTCTTT

clone_size: few
d_call: NA
j_call: TRBJ2-7
v_call: TRBV2
cdr3_length: 12
cdr3_aa: CASGQSSYEQYF
cdr3_nt: TGTGCCAGCGGACAAAGCTCCTACGAGCAGTACTTC

clone_size: few
d_call: NA
j_call: TRBJ2-7
v_call: TRBV25-1
cdr3_length: 13
cdr3_aa: CASSPRTAYEQYF
cdr3_nt: TGTGCCAGCAGTCCCAGGACAGCCTACGAGCAGTACTTC

clone_size: few
d_call: TRBD1
j_call: TRBJ1-2
v_call: TRBV19
cdr3_length: 16
cdr3_aa: CASSSTGEYVARGYTF
cdr3_nt: TGTGCCAGTAGCAGTACAGGGGAGTACGTCGCCCGTGGCTACACCTTC

clone_size: NA
d_call: NA
j_call: TRBJ1-1
v_call: TRBV7-9
cdr3_length: 14
cdr3_aa: CASSHGGMNTEAFF
cdr3_nt: TGTGCCAGCAGCCATGGGGGTATGAACACTGAAGCTTTCTTT

clone_size: NA
d_call: TRBD2
j_call: TRBJ2-1
v_call: TRBV25-1
cdr3_length: 15
cdr3_aa: CASSESSGRGNEQFF
cdr3_nt: TGTGCCAGCAGTGAATCCAGCGGGAGGGGAAATGAGCAGTTCTTC

clone_size: NA
d_call: NA
j_call: TRBJ1-2
v_call: TRBV27
cdr3_length: 15
cdr3_aa: CASSLRGQYGYGYTF
cdr3_nt: TGTGCCAGCAGTTTACGCGGACAGTACGGCTATGGCTACACCTTC

clone_size: few
d_call: NA
j_call: TRBJ2-3
v_call: TRBV13
cdr3_length: 12
cdr3_aa: CASSSFSRAQYF
cdr3_nt: TGTGCCAGCAGCTCTTTTTCACGGGCGCAGTATTTT

clone_size: many
d_call: TRBD1
j_call: TRBJ2-3
v_call: TRBV27
cdr3_length: 13
cdr3_aa: CASSYGQGHTQYF
cdr3_nt: TGTGCCAGCAGTTACGGACAGGGGCATACGCAGTATTTT

clone_size: few
d_call: NA
j_call: TRBJ2-5
v_call: TRBV18
cdr3_length: 14
cdr3_aa: CASSPPGLQETQYF
cdr3_nt: TGTGCCAGCTCACCACCGGGACTGCAAGAGACCCAGTACTTC

clone_size: NA
d_call: NA
j_call: TRBJ2-7
v_call: TRBV2
cdr3_length: 12
cdr3_aa: CASSEAGPEQYF
cdr3_nt: TGTGCCAGCAGTGAAGCGGGCCCGGAGCAGTACTTC

clone_size: few
d_call: NA
j_call: TRBJ1-2
v_call: TRBV28
cdr3_length: 12
cdr3_aa: CASSLRGRGYTF
cdr3_nt: TGTGCCAGCAGTTTACGGGGCCGTGGCTACACCTTC

clone_size: few
d_call: NA
j_call: TRBJ2-5
v_call: TRBV5-4
cdr3_length: 13
cdr3_aa: CASSHKDRETQYF
cdr3_nt: TGTGCCAGCAGCCACAAGGACCGAGAGACCCAGTACTTC

clone_size: NA
d_call: TRBD1
j_call: TRBJ1-2
v_call: TRBV7-8
cdr3_length: 13
cdr3_aa: CASSQGGNYGYTF
cdr3_nt: TGTGCCAGCAGCCAGGGGGGGAACTATGGCTACACCTTC

clone_size: NA
d_call: NA
j_call: TRBJ1-4
v_call: TRBV4-1
cdr3_length: 16
cdr3_aa: CASSQAVGRKNEKLFF
cdr3_nt: TGCGCCAGCAGCCAGGCCGTGGGCAGGAAGAATGAAAAACTGTTTTTT

clone_size: few
d_call: TRBD2
j_call: TRBJ2-2
v_call: TRBV28
cdr3_length: 13
cdr3_aa: CASMRGGTGELFF
cdr3_nt: TGTGCCAGCATGCGGGGAGGGACCGGGGAGCTGTTTTTT

clone_size: few
d_call: TRBD1
j_call: TRBJ2-5
v_call: TRBV29-1
cdr3_length: 16
cdr3_aa: CSVQPIETGVGETQYF
cdr3_nt: TGCAGCGTCCAACCAATCGAGACAGGGGTTGGTGAGACCCAGTACTTC

clone_size: NA
d_call: TRBD1
j_call: TRBJ2-3
v_call: TRBV29-1
cdr3_length: 16
cdr3_aa: CSVEGQGHISTDTQYF
cdr3_nt: TGCAGCGTTGAAGGACAGGGTCACATTAGCACAGATACGCAGTATTTT

clone_size: NA
d_call: NA
j_call: TRBJ2-7
v_call: TRBV28
cdr3_length: 11
cdr3_aa: CASSWGPSEVF
cdr3_nt: TGTGCCAGCAGTTGGGGGCCTTCAGAGGTTTTC

clone_size: many
d_call: NA
j_call: TRBJ2-5
v_call: TRBV7-2
cdr3_length: 14
cdr3_aa: CASSLGGGQETQYF
cdr3_nt: TGTGCCAGCAGCTTAGGTGGGGGCCAAGAGACCCAGTACTTC

clone_size: few
d_call: TRBD2
j_call: TRBJ2-1
v_call: TRBV7-2
cdr3_length: 16
cdr3_aa: CASSYGRLADRNEQFF
cdr3_nt: TGTGCCAGCAGCTATGGACGACTAGCGGACCGGAATGAGCAGTTCTTC

clone_size: NA
d_call: TRBD1
j_call: TRBJ2-2
v_call: TRBV15
cdr3_length: 17
cdr3_aa: CATSSLRGLGYTGELFF
cdr3_nt: TGTGCCACCAGCAGCCTCAGGGGGCTGGGGTACACCGGGGAGCTGTTTTTT

clone_size: few
d_call: NA
j_call: TRBJ2-3
v_call: TRBV7-7
cdr3_length: 16
cdr3_aa: CASSLVQAKITDTQYF
cdr3_nt: TGTGCTAGCAGCTTAGTTCAAGCGAAAATCACAGATACGCAGTATTTT

clone_size: few
d_call: NA
j_call: TRBJ2-7
v_call: TRBV6-6
cdr3_length: 15
cdr3_aa: CASISLAPAIYEQYF
cdr3_nt: TGTGCCAGCATCTCATTGGCTCCAGCGATATACGAGCAGTACTTC

clone_size: NA
d_call: NA
j_call: TRBJ2-1
v_call: TRBV6-6
cdr3_length: 15
cdr3_aa: CASSQRVGGLNEQFF
cdr3_nt: TGTGCCAGCAGTCAGCGGGTGGGGGGCTTGAATGAGCAGTTCTTC

clone_size: NA
d_call: NA
j_call: TRBJ2-7
v_call: TRBV14
cdr3_length: 13
cdr3_aa: CASSQVGGLAVHF
cdr3_nt: TGTGCCAGCAGCCAAGTCGGGGGGCTAGCTGTACACTTC

clone_size: many
d_call: NA
j_call: TRBJ1-1
v_call: TRBV5-4
cdr3_length: 16
cdr3_aa: CASSLDHRVRSTEAFF
cdr3_nt: TGTGCCAGCAGCTTGGACCACAGGGTACGAAGCACTGAAGCTTTCTTT

clone_size: NA
d_call: NA
j_call: TRBJ2-5
v_call: TRBV9
cdr3_length: 14
cdr3_aa: CASSAGPYQETQYF
cdr3_nt: TGTGCCAGCAGCGCAGGGCCTTACCAAGAGACCCAGTACTTC